This T cell receptor beta chain was documented in a study of beta chain features in type 1 diabetes. The study, taken as a whole, reports: Any HLA effect on TCRB rearrangement was left unresolved by small sub-analyses. Type 1 diabetes patients had TCRB CDR3s that were shorter (moderately but significantly so) in all four CD4+ subsets.

The study reverse transcribed the entire isolated RNA, so it sequenced expressed TCRB transcripts. Clones were sequenced by immunoSEQ multiplex PCR, and TCRdb holds only the in-frame ones, with some missing. The sample carries about 180,000 clones, 6.5% to 8.5% recorded once. The CDR3 has 15 amino acids. Germline CDR1 reads SGDLS; CDR2 reads YYNGEE. V was trimmed by 0 bases and J by 2 bases, leaving 10 bases between them. This clone has more than one count but fewer than ten. Its antigen is as yet unknown. Heparinised blood was drawn once per donor, averaging roughly 120 mL. The source of this sequence is a man aged 18 to 30 with type 1 diabetes. Sequencing used central memory CD4+ T cells from blood. V and J are TRBV9 and TRBJ2-3; tentatively, D is TRBD2 (6 bases). The CDR3 coding sequence is TGTGCCAGCAGCGTAGGGCGGGGATACACAGATACGCAGTATTTT. Its protein is CASSVGRGYTDTQYF.